This TCR beta chain was identified during a study of blood T cells in healthy people across ages. The study, taken as a whole, reports: Bulk PBMC profiling left naive and antigen-experienced comparisons inconclusive.

The CDR3 totals 13 residues. CDR1 is LNHDA and CDR2 is SQIVND in the germline V gene (reference sequence). A second 7 to 11 cycle PCR used barcoded and J-beta primers. Each cDNA molecule was tagged by a template-switch adaptor with 12 random nucleotides. TCRdb analysed the 5' RACE reads with MiXCR anew, one entry per CDR3 protein. The sample has around 900,000 distinct CDR3 sequences, 25% to 35% seen once. Comments on this clonotype: The antigen remains undetermined. Germline is not matched at one junction end, which may reflect a read error.

Sequenced: blood. The chain uses TRBV19 and TRBJ1-2; no clear D gene. The clonotype originates from a woman aged 80 or over in good health. The DNA for the CDR3 is TGTGCCAGTAGTATTTATGGAGACTATGACTACACCTTC. This encodes CASSIYGDYDYTF.